This TCR beta chain came from a study of OX40 agonist ivuxolimab in advanced cancers. The study sampled blood at baseline, cycle 4 day 1, and cycle 7 day 1. The V end lost 6 bases, the J end lost 0 bases, and 12 bases lay between the germline ends. CDR3 length equals 15 residues. Germline CDR1 and CDR2: MNHNS and SASEGT. Produced via immunoSEQ multiplex PCR; TCRdb's table is partial and in-frame only. The sample contains about 49,000 clones, roughly 79% of which appear only once. The V call is TRBV6-1, the J call TRBJ2-4; tentative D call: TRBD2 (6 bases). The material was CD4+ or CD8+ T cells sorted from blood, obtained in a trial of the OX40 agonist ivuxolimab. The TCR originated in an adult with an advanced solid tumor such as melanoma, head and neck, liver or kidney cancer. The DNA for the CDR3 is TGTGCCAGCAGAGACGGGGGATTAGCCAAAAACATTCAGTACTTC. Its translation: CASRDGGLAKNIQYF.